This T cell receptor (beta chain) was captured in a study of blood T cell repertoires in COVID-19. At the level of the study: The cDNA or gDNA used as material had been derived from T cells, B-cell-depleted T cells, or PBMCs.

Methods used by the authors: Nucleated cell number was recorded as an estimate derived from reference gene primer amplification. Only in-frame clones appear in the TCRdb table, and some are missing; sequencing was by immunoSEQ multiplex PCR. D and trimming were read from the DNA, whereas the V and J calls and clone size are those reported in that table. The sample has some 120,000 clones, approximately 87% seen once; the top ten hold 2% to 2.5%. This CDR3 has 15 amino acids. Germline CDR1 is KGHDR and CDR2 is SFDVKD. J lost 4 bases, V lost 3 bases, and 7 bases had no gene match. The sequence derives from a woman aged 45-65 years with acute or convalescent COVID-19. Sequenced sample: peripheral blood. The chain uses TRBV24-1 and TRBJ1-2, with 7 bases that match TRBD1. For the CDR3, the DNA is TGTGCCACCAGTGATGAGGGGGCAGGGCCCTATGGCTACACCTTC. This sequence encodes CATSDEGAGPYGYTF.